In this sample, the clone carrying this TCR beta chain turned up once. Its specificity is unknown. The record originates from a study of tumor-infiltrating lymphocytes in primary liver carcinoma. The overall study: In every tissue type, samples returned a similar yield of roughly 3.65 to 7.13 million productive TCRbeta reads. Notes on the study in general: Tumor top-250-clone fraction significantly exceeded that of blood (p = 0.039).

Germline V gene sequence: CDR1 ENHRY, CDR2 SYGVKD. The CDR3 loop spans 14 amino acids. Trimming shortened V by 6 bases and J by 4 bases, and 13 bases separated the two germline ends. Researchers generated TCR beta cDNA from around 510 ng of total RNA, relying on a constant-region primer. Modified slightly, ARM-PCR produced TCR beta libraries over three nested multiplex PCR rounds. TRBV1-TRBV30 forward primers paired with a C-beta reverse primer were used in the first two PCR rounds, which ran roughly 10 cycles each. One entry per CDR3 protein results from TCRdb running MiXCR on the multiplex PCR reads. This sample carries about 75,000 distinct CDR3 sequences, approximately 62% of them seen once, and the ten largest clones take roughly 28%. The roughly 19-32 mg bulk tissue piece was not sorted before simultaneous RNA and DNA extraction. Resecting the tumor surgically was how the patients' primary liver carcinoma was treated.

The receptor's source is a man aged 40-55 years with primary liver carcinoma and hepatitis B virus infection. This chain connects TRBV10-3 to TRBJ1-5; D uncertain. Sequencing was done on a sample of tumor-adjacent normal liver tissue. The CDR3 here is CAIRERGANQPQHF. Written as DNA, the CDR3 is TGTGCCATCAGAGAGCGGGGAGCAAATCAGCCCCAGCATTTT.